One and the same sample provided the 19 T cell receptor beta chains below, sequenced in a study of blood T cell repertoires in COVID-19. Some clones are missing from TCRdb's copy, which holds only in-frame ones; the method was immunoSEQ multiplex PCR. Here the sample spans about 150,000 clones, around 77% being singletons. The material sequenced was peripheral blood. These receptors originate from a man over 45 with active or convalescent COVID-19.

The chain recombines TRBV6-6 with TRBJ2-7; D may be TRBD2 (7 bases). This CDR3 is built from 18 residues. Germline V CDR1 and CDR2: MNHNY, SVGAGI (reference sequence). V lost 5 bases, J lost 3 bases, and 26 bases lay in between. The CDR3 spells CASSPGTLGASGYYEQYF. DNA of the CDR3: TGTGCCAGCAGTCCCGGGACACTAGGGGCTAGCGGATACTACGAGCAGTACTTC.

The J gene is TRBJ1-1, the V gene TRBV11-2; D unresolved. The length of the CDR3 is 12 residues. The germline V gene encodes CDR1 SGHAT and CDR2 FQNNGV. The V and J ends lost 5 bases and 11 bases respectively, with 15 bases between them. CDR3 amino acids: CASSHSRIDAFF. The CDR3 DNA follows: TGTGCCAGCAGCCACAGTAGAATAGATGCTTTCTTT.

This clone was found a few times. In nucleotides, the CDR3 is TGTGCCAGCATTCCGGGGCAGGGGACTAATGAAAAACTGTTTTTT. Protein product: CASIPGQGTNEKLFF. V gene TRBV28 combines with J gene TRBJ1-4, with a tentative D call TRBD1 (6 bases). Trimming pared 7 bases from V and 2 bases from J, leaving 14 bases between. Germline values: CDR1 MDHEN, CDR2 SYDVKM. This CDR3 spans 15 amino acids.

The genes are TRBV5-1 and TRBJ2-3, with D tentatively TRBD2 (5 bases). The CDR3 is made up of 15 amino acids. The germline V gene has CDR1 SGHRS and CDR2 YFSETQ. Between the trimmed V and J ends, which lost 3 bases and 0 bases, there was a span of 11 bases. CDR3 nucleotide sequence: TGCGCCAGCAGCTGGAGCGGAGCTAGCACAGATACGCAGTATTTT. This gives the protein CASSWSGASTDTQYF.

V gene TRBV6-5 combines with J gene TRBJ1-2; unclear D gene. CDR3 length equals 13 residues. With 2 bases removed from V and 4 bases from J, the gap between germline ends came to 8 bases. Per germline, CDR1 MNHEY and CDR2 SVGAGI. The CDR3 DNA follows: TGTGCCAGCAGTTACGGAGGGCTCTATGGCTACACCTTC. Translated: CASSYGGLYGYTF.

The chain joins TRBV6-5 to TRBJ2-3; D might be TRBD1 (5 bases). This CDR3 contains 15 residues. V lost 6 bases and J lost 5, with 18 bases in between. Germline V lookup: CDR1 MNHEY, CDR2 SVGAGI. The CDR3 is CASSNRSPVGDTQYF. As DNA, the CDR3 is TGTGCCAGCAGCAACAGGTCACCGGTGGGAGATACGCAGTATTTT.

On this clone: Other DNA sequences of this sample code for an identical CDR3. The rearrangement joins TRBV6-5 to TRBJ1-1, with D hard to call. This CDR3 has 13 residues. CDR1 is MNHEY and CDR2 is SVGAGI in the germline V gene. V gave up 3 bases and J gave up 1 base, with 6 bases separating them. The CDR3 sequence: CASSYGPNTEAFF. The CDR3 DNA is TGTGCCAGCAGTTATGGGCCGAACACTGAAGCTTTCTTT.

This clone was seen once. This CDR3 reads CASAVSGQGITGELFF. Here the CDR3 DNA reads TGTGCCAGCGCAGTTTCAGGACAGGGAATCACCGGGGAGCTGTTTTTT. V gene TRBV7-3 combines with J gene TRBJ2-2, with 8 bases matching TRBD1. Germline values: CDR1 SGHTA, CDR2 FQGTGA. Trimming at V came to 8 bases and at J to 4 bases, leaving 12 bases not matched to a gene. This CDR3 is built from 16 residues.

This clone was observed a handful of times. The rearrangement joins TRBV30 to TRBJ1-6, with D possibly being TRBD1 (5 bases). The CDR3 length is 15 residues. Germline lookup yields CDR1 GTSNPN and CDR2 SVGIG (reference sequence). The V gene lost 0 bases and the J gene lost 10 bases, with 16 bases spanning the gap. CDR3 nucleotide sequence: TGTGCCTGGAGTGTACTCGGGGGGATCGGATCACCCCTCCACTTT. Protein sequence: CAWSVLGGIGSPLHF.

This chain uses TRBV13 with TRBJ1-2; D is unresolved. CDR3 length: 13 residues. V was pared by 4 bases and J by 3 bases, with 9 bases between. Germline values: CDR1 PRHDT, CDR2 FYEKMQ (reference sequence). CDR3 residues: CASSSTVYYGYTF. CDR3 nucleotides: TGTGCCAGCAGCTCCACAGTTTACTATGGCTACACCTTC.

This chain connects TRBV5-8 to TRBJ2-3; 10 bases line up with TRBD2. The CDR3 spans 16 residues. Germline V lookup: CDR1 SGHTS, CDR2 YDEGEE. V dropped 0 bases and J dropped 5; count of bases not matched to a gene: 6. The DNA of the CDR3 is TGTGCCAGCAGCTTGGGGCTAGCGGGAGCTGGAGATACGCAGTATTTT. It encodes CASSLGLAGAGDTQYF.

The chain joins TRBV7-2 to TRBJ2-3; 7 bases are a match to TRBD2. J was trimmed by 3 bases and V by 5 bases; bases with no gene match: 11. The germline V gene has CDR1 SGHTA and CDR2 FQGNSA. This CDR3 is 16 amino acids long. This CDR3 is CASSARAGPRTDTQYF. The CDR3 DNA follows: TGTGCCAGCAGCGCCAGAGCGGGACCAAGGACAGATACGCAGTATTTT. Supplemented by reference TRBV7-2 and TRBJ2-3, the full variable domain reads GAGVSQSPSNKVTEKGKDVELRCDPISGHTALYWYRQSLGQGLEFLIYFQGNSAPDKSGLPSDRFSAERTGGSVSTLTIQRTQQEDSAVYLCASSARAGPRTDTQYFGPGTRLTVL.

The rearrangement uses TRBV11-3 and TRBJ2-7, with 7 bases fitting TRBD1. The germline V gene encodes CDR1 SGHNT and CDR2 YENEEA. With V trimmed by 6 bases and J by 5 bases, 10 bases remained unmatched. This CDR3 is built from 14 residues. CDR3: CASSPTTGDHEQYF. The CDR3 region has the DNA TGTGCCAGCAGTCCAACCACAGGGGACCACGAGCAGTACTTC.

The chain employs TRBV10-3 and TRBJ1-2; 7 bases fit TRBD1. CDR1 is ENHRY and CDR2 is SYGVKD in the germline V gene. The CDR3 consists of 16 residues. Trimming at V came to 2 bases and at J to 4 bases, leaving 10 bases not matched to a gene. This CDR3 reads CAISEIWGRGSYGYTF. As DNA, the CDR3 is TGTGCCATCAGTGAGATTTGGGGCAGGGGGAGCTATGGCTACACCTTC.

The rearrangement uses TRBV11-2 and TRBJ2-2; D possibly corresponds to TRBD1 (6 bases). The V gene's germline CDR1 is SGHAT and CDR2 FQNNGV. The CDR3 runs 15 residues. V shed 1 base and J shed 4 bases, with 10 bases lying between them. CDR3 protein: CASSLAGAGTGELFF. The CDR3 DNA sequence: TGTGCCAGCAGCTTAGCAGGGGCGGGCACCGGGGAGCTGTTTTTT. The full variable domain, in which reference TRBV11-2 and TRBJ2-2 provide the parts outside the CDR3, is EAGVAQSPRYKIIEKRQSVAFWCNPISGHATLYWYQQILGQGPKLLIQFQNNGVVDDSQLPKDRFSAERLKGVDSTLKIQPAKLEDSAVYLCASSLAGAGTGELFFGEGSRLTVL.

This sequence joins TRBV24-1 and TRBJ2-7, with TRBD2 matching 8 bases. V shed 6 bases and J 4 bases; nucleotides not matched to a gene: 4. The V gene's germline CDR1 is KGHDR and CDR2 SFDVKD. The CDR3 runs 13 residues. The CDR3 sequence is CATSPGLAYEQYF. The CDR3, as DNA: TGTGCCACCAGTCCCGGACTAGCTTACGAGCAGTACTTC.

The chain is built from TRBV29-1 and TRBJ2-3, with 7 bases lining up with TRBD2. Germline V gives CDR1 SQVTM, CDR2 ANQGSEA. After removal of 6 bases from V and 0 bases from J, the junction contained 6 bases not matched to a gene. The CDR3 is 14 amino acids. CDR3 region: CSVASGASTDTQYF. For the CDR3, the DNA is TGCAGCGTCGCCAGCGGGGCTAGCACAGATACGCAGTATTTT.

The chain is built from TRBV27 and TRBJ1-1; D is unclear. V lost 2 bases and J 0 bases, leaving 7 bases between the germline ends. This CDR3 region has 14 residues. CDR1 MNHEY and CDR2 SMNVEV come from the germline V gene (reference sequence). The CDR3 bases are TGTGCCAGCAGTTTAACGGTCATGAACACTGAAGCTTTCTTT. It translates to CASSLTVMNTEAFF.

The rearrangement joins TRBV6-2 or TRBV6-3 to TRBJ1-2; D remains ambiguous. This CDR3 region has 16 residues. CDR1 MNHEY and CDR2 SVGEGT come from the germline V gene. Trimming took off 6 bases at V and 7 bases at J, with 24 bases between the two ends. The CDR3 DNA reads as TGTGCCAGCAGCCTTTACGTTGGGGAGAGGAACCGTGGCTACACCTTC. This encodes CASSLYVGERNRGYTF.